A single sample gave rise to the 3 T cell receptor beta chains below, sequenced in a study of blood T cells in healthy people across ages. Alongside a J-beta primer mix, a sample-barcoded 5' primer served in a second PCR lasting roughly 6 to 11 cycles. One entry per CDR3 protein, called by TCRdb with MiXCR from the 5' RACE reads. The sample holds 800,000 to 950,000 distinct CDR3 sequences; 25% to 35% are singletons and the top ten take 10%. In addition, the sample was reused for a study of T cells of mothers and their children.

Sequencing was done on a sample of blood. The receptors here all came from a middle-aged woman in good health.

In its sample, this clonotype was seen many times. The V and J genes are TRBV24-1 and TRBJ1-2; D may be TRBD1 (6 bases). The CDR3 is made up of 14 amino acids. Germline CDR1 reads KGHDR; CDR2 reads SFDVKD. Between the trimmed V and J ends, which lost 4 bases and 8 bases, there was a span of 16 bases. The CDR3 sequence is CATSDYGKTGGYTF. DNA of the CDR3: TGTGCCACCAGTGACTACGGGAAGACAGGAGGCTACACCTTC.

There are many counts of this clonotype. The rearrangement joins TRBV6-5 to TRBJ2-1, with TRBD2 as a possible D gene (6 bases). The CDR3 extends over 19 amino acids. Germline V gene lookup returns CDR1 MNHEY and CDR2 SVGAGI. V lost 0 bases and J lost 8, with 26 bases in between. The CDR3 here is CASSYSRVRGAVWFDEQFF. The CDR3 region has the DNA TGTGCCAGCAGTTACTCGAGGGTGCGCGGGGCAGTTTGGTTCGATGAGCAGTTCTTC.

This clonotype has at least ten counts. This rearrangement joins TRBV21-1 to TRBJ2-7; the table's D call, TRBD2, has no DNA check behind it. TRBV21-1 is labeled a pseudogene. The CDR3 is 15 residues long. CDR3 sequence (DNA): TGTGCCAGCAGCAAATTTGGGCCTCAGCCCTACGAGCAGTACTTC. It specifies CASSKFGPQPYEQYF.